These T cell receptor beta chains were read from a single sample in a study of persistence of HIV-infected CD4 T cells. No antigen has been assigned to these receptors. The repertoire was sequenced with immunoSEQ multiplex PCR; TCRdb's copy has only in-frame clones and lacks some. The sample yields 30,000 to 35,000 clones, roughly 80% seen once. This specimen consisted of CD4+ T cells sorted from PBMCs after approximately 20-hour stimulation, obtained from a patient who received antiretroviral therapy. The receptors derive from an adult man with HIV who was CMV-seropositive. Each CDR3 is given with its conserved first and last residue. Rows may omit the clone size; those that give it use once, few, many or a size class.

j_call | v_call | cdr3_length | clone_size | cdr3_aa
TRBJ2-3 | TRBV3-1/TRBV3-2 | 14 | . | CASSQSGGADTQYF
TRBJ1-1 | TRBV30 | 11 | . | CAWIRTQEAFF
TRBJ1-5 | TRBV27 | 15 | . | CASSLGGAFNQPQHF
TRBJ1-1 | TRBV5-4 | 13 | . | CASNQGANTEAFF
TRBJ1-1 | TRBV5-1 | 16 | . | CASSARQQSKNTEAFF
TRBJ1-1 | TRBV6-5 | 12 | . | CAARVGNTEAFF
TRBJ2-7 | TRBV3-1/TRBV3-2 | 14 | . | CASSRTSAAYEQYF
TRBJ2-1 | TRBV12-5 | 17 | . | CASGLGIQGRAYNEQFF
TRBJ2-5 | TRBV6-5 | 14 | few | CASSYSVGAETQYF
TRBJ2-2 | TRBV6-5 | 13 | few | CASMLFNTGELFF
TRBJ1-5 | TRBV19 | 14 | . | CASSGTGGRQPQHF
TRBJ2-2 | TRBV7-2 | 15 | . | CASSLTGWGTGELFF
TRBJ2-1 | TRBV5-4 | 17 | few | CASSSGLRGRTYNEQFF
TRBJ2-7 | TRBV5-1 | 13 | few | CASSLGGTYEQYF
TRBJ1-2 | TRBV19 | 14 | . | CASSIGSANYGYTF
TRBJ1-2 | TRBV10-3 | 14 | . | CAISDDRGFYGYTF
TRBJ2-1 | TRBV6-2/TRBV6-3 | 15 | . | CASSYLGSQNNEQFF
TRBJ2-7 | TRBV9 | 15 | . | CASSFGTGRSYEQYF
TRBJ2-1 | TRBV24-1 | 14 | . | CATSGAGGYNEQFF
TRBJ1-2 | TRBV6-5 | 14 | . | CASSYSNLADGYTF
TRBJ1-3 | TRBV7-2 | 16 | . | CASRPPGQGRGNTIYF
TRBJ2-7 | TRBV7-9 | 16 | few | CASSRYRNRGSYEQYF
TRBJ1-1 | TRBV30 | 14 | few | CAWNRPGEQTEAFF
TRBJ1-3 | TRBV4-3 | 15 | . | CASSLGTASGNTIYF
TRBJ1-2 | TRBV12-3/TRBV12-4 | 11 | few | CASSPQYGYTF
TRBJ1-2 | TRBV6-5 | 14 | . | CASRQQAGRYGYTF
TRBJ2-1 | TRBV7-2 | 15 | . | CASSLGTGGWYEQFF
TRBJ2-5 | TRBV2 | 12 | . | CAGNGLGETQYF
TRBJ1-5 | TRBV7-8 | 18 | . | CASSSNPRGGLSNQPQHF
TRBJ2-1 | TRBV4-2 | 17 | . | CASSQGAGGASYNEQFF
TRBJ1-1 | TRBV5-6 | 14 | . | CASRFEGGDTEAFF
TRBJ1-2 | TRBV5-4 | 14 | . | CASSQGQANYGYTF
TRBJ2-1 | TRBV19 | 13 | . | CASRPGPYNEQFF
TRBJ2-1 | TRBV5-5 | 17 | . | CASSPRLAGGPYNEQFF
TRBJ1-6 | TRBV5-8 | 15 | . | CASSFQGTFNSPLHF
TRBJ1-1 | TRBV6-2/TRBV6-3 | 15 | . | CASSSRVSTNTEAFF
TRBJ2-5 | TRBV9 | 13 | few | CASGTGEWETQYF
TRBJ1-4 | TRBV9 | 15 | few | CASSLQGARGEKLFF
TRBJ2-3 | TRBV7-3 | 14 | . | CASSASGFTDTQYF
TRBJ2-1 | TRBV6-2/TRBV6-3 | 15 | . | CASSYVAGGHNEQFF
TRBJ2-5 | TRBV2 | 18 | . | CASSAPAGGPQYQETQYF
TRBJ2-7 | TRBV5-4 | 15 | . | CASSTGTLSSYEQYF
TRBJ1-4 | TRBV28 | 14 | . | CAAEGEGGNEKLFF
TRBJ2-5 | TRBV5-1 | 13 | . | CASRRRWGETQYF
TRBJ2-5 | TRBV18 | 15 | . | CASSPPGTVQETQYF
TRBJ1-6 | TRBV18 | 17 | . | CASSPLRQGEGGSPLHF
TRBJ2-3 | TRBV18 | 17 | . | CASSPWPSGGGTDTQYF
TRBJ1-3 | TRBV28 | 15 | . | CASRKGRFSGNTIYF
TRBJ1-3 | TRBV7-2 | 12 | . | CASSPTGNTIYF
TRBJ1-6 | TRBV3-1/TRBV3-2 | 18 | . | CASSQEGGGSSYNSPLHF
TRBJ2-1 | TRBV6-1 | 17 | few | CASSETGTSGGRDEQFF
TRBJ1-5 | TRBV7-9 | 13 | . | CASSLTYNQPQHF
TRBJ2-7 | TRBV19 | 15 | . | CASSAVRDFSYEQYF
TRBJ1-2 | TRBV7-2 | 15 | . | CASSLQGTLANGYTF